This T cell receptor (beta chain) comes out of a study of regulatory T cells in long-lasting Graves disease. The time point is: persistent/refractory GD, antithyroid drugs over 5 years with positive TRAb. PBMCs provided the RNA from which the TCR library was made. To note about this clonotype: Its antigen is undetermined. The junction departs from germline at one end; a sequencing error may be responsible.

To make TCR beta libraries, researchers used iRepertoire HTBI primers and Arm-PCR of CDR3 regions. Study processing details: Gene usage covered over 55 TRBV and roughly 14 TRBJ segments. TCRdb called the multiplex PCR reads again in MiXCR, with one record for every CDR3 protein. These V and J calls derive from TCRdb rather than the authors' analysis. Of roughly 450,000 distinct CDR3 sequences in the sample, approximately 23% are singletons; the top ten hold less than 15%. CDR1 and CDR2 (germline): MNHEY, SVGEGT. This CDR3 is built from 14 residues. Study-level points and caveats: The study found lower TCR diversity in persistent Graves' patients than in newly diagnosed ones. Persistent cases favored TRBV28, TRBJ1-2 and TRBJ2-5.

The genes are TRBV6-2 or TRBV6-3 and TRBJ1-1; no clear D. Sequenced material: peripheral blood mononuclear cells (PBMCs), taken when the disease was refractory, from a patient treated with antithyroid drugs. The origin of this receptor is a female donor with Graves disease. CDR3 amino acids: CTSSPFLANTEAFF. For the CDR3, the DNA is TGTACCAGCAGTCCCTTTCTCGCGAACACTGAAGCTTTCTTT.